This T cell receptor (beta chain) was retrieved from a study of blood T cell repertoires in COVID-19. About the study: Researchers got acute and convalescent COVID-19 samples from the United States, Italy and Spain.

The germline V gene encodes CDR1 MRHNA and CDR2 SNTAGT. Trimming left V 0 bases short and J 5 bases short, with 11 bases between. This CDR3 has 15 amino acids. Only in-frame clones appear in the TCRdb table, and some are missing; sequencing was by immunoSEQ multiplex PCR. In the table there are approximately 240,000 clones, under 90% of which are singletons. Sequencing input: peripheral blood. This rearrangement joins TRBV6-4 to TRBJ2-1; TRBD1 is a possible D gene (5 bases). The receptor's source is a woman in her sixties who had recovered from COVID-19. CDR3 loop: CASSDSNTGNNEQFF. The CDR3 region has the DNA TGTGCCAGCAGTGACTCTAATACAGGTAACAATGAGCAGTTCTTC.